This TCR beta chain was captured by sequencing in a study of shared clonotypes between healthy human individuals. Study background: In total, the donors were two women and a few men aged 18 to 49. Study outcomes and limitations: In having few donors, the study represented limited genetic and exposure-history diversity. Rarefaction analysis demonstrated incomplete sorted-subset sequencing notwithstanding large depth.

Generated by immunoSEQ multiplex PCR, the TCRdb table keeps only in-frame clones and is missing some. The sample shows around 1.4 million clones, about 98.5% of them seen only once. A remark on this clone: What it binds is not known.

V lost 1 base, J lost 4 bases, and 11 bases lay in between. CDR3 length: 14 amino acids. The germline CDR1 and CDR2 sequences are MGHRA and YSYEKL. Sequenced: naive CD4+ T cells sorted from blood. Indicated subset: CD45RA+ positively selected. The receptor was isolated from a man aged 25 to 40 in good health. This chain joins TRBV4-1 and TRBJ2-7; D call uncertain. CDR3 sequence: CASSQVPRAYEQYF. As DNA, the CDR3 is TGCGCCAGCAGCCAAGTACCCCGGGCTTACGAGCAGTACTTC.